These 17 T cell receptor beta chains were sequenced from one sample in a study of human T cells and chemical hapten exposure. Time point defined: pre-sensitization, week 0. Treatment defined: therapeutic diphenylcyclopropenone sensitization with weekly scalp DPC. TCRdb independently ran MiXCR on the RACE reads; one entry per CDR3 protein. The sample lists more than 250,000 distinct CDR3 sequences, almost 8% occurring once. The input for sequencing was whole blood, taken in connection with sensitization to the hapten diphenylcyclopropenone (DPC). These receptors all stem from a man between 18 and 35 years old with alopecia areata. Some clones in this sample may be carry-over from other donors' samples.

This clonotype was counted at least ten times. V usage is TRBV11-2 and J usage is TRBJ2-1; the D call may be TRBD1 or TRBD2 (5 bases each). Germline V lookup: CDR1 SGHAT, CDR2 FQNNGV. The CDR3 covers 15 residues. The V gene lost 2 bases and the J gene lost 7 bases, with 15 bases spanning the gap. The CDR3 sequence is CASSLISRGRNEQFF. The CDR3 DNA reads as TGTGCCAGCAGCTTAATTTCCCGGGGCCGGAATGAGCAGTTCTTC.

The chain combines TRBV2 with TRBJ2-5, with D perhaps matching TRBD2 (6 bases). CDR1 and CDR2 from the germline V gene are SNHLY and FYNNEI. This CDR3 region has 13 residues. Trimming took off 6 bases at V and 1 base at J, with 9 bases between the two ends. The CDR3 DNA follows: TGTGCCAGCAGCACTAGCACCCAAGAGACCCAGTACTTC. Its protein product is CASSTSTQETQYF.

The rearrangement uses TRBV6-4 and TRBJ2-3; D remains ambiguous. V was pared by 4 bases and J by 7 bases, with 3 bases between. CDR1 and CDR2 from the germline V gene are MRHNA and SNTAGT. This CDR3 is 10 amino acids long. CDR3 sequence: CASSGNTQYF. Written as DNA, the CDR3 is TGTGCCAGCAGTGGTAATACGCAGTATTTT.

Regarding this clonotype: Being one base from a much bigger clone, this may be a read error. The chain carries TRBV6-2 or TRBV6-3 and TRBJ2-3; D gene ambiguous. Germline CDR1 MNHEY, CDR2 SVGEGT. This CDR3 comprises 13 residues. For the CDR3, the DNA is TGTGCCAGCTGTTACTCAGGCGCAGATACGCAGTATTTT. Protein product: CASCYSGADTQYF.

The CDR3 reads CASSDATQPGDTQYF. In nucleotides, the CDR3 is TGCGCCAGCAGTGACGCTACCCAGCCGGGGGATACGCAGTATTTT. V gene TRBV10-1 combines with J gene TRBJ2-3; D possibly corresponds to TRBD2 (5 bases). The CDR3 consists of 15 residues. V shed 3 bases and J shed 6 bases, with 16 bases lying between them. Per the germline V gene, CDR1 is WNHNN and CDR2 is SYGVQD (reference sequence).

This chain connects TRBV27 to TRBJ2-3; no definite D call. V dropped 5 bases and J dropped 4 bases, with 7 bases sitting between them. CDR1 and CDR2 from the germline V gene are MNHEY and SMNVEV (reference sequence). The CDR3 runs to 12 residues. The CDR3 coding sequence is TGTGCCAGCAGTCCTTCGTCAGATACGCAGTATTTT. This codes for CASSPSSDTQYF.

The rearrangement links TRBV4-1 to TRBJ2-5; D remains ambiguous. This CDR3 is 13 amino acids long. Germline V gene lookup returns CDR1 MGHRA and CDR2 YSYEKL. V gave up 4 bases and J gave up 10 bases, with 16 bases separating them. The CDR3 region has the DNA TGCGCCAGCAGCCGAGGCCCTTTAAAGGTCCAGTACTTC. Its translation: CASSRGPLKVQYF.

The rearrangement uses TRBV14 and TRBJ2-2; possible D gene TRBD2, 6 bases. Germline-derived CDR1 and CDR2 are SGHDN and FVKESK. V lost 4 bases to trimming and J lost 4 bases, with 10 bases between them. The CDR3 is made up of 14 amino acids. The CDR3 bases are TGTGCCAGCAGCCTACGACTAGGCACCGGGGAGCTGTTTTTT. This codes for CASSLRLGTGELFF. The variable domain in full, with the rest retrieved from reference TRBV14 and TRBJ2-2, is EAGVTQFPSHSVIEKGQTVTLRCDPISGHDNLYWYRRVMGKEIKFLLHFVKESKQDESGMPNNRFLAERTGGTYSTLKVQPAELEDSGVYFCASSLRLGTGELFFGEGSRLTVL.

This clonotype has just a few counts. The gene calls are TRBV15 and TRBJ2-1; 8 nucleotides agree with TRBD2. V lost 0 bases and J lost 0; bases outside the gene matches: 4. CDR3 length: 17 residues. Germline V gene lookup returns CDR1 LNHNV and CDR2 YYDKDF (reference sequence). The CDR3 protein is CATSRDRSGSSYNEQFF. For the CDR3, the DNA is TGTGCCACCAGCAGAGATCGCAGCGGGAGCTCCTACAATGAGCAGTTCTTC.

This clonotype was seen a handful of times. The chain combines TRBV6-2 or TRBV6-3 with TRBJ2-5; 9 nucleotides align to TRBD2. With V trimmed by 0 bases and J by 2 bases, 16 bases remained unmatched. This CDR3 is built from 20 residues. Per the germline V gene, CDR1 is MNHEY and CDR2 is SVGEGT. As DNA, the CDR3 is TGTGCCAGCAGTTACTCCCCTTTCGCGGGGGGGCCTACACGACAAGAGACCCAGTACTTC. This codes for CASSYSPFAGGPTRQETQYF.

The chain carries TRBV5-1 and TRBJ1-4; D possibly corresponds to TRBD1 (6 bases). The V gene lost 4 bases and the J gene lost 8 bases, with 15 bases spanning the gap. The CDR3 spans 14 residues. Per the germline V gene, CDR1 is SGHRS and CDR2 is YFSETQ. The CDR3, as DNA: TGCGCCAGCAGCCCCGCGACAGGAAGGGAAAAACTGTTTTTT. It codes for CASSPATGREKLFF.

There are many counts of this clonotype. The chain links TRBV6-2 or TRBV6-3 to TRBJ2-4; a possible D gene is TRBD1 (6 bases). Between the trimmed V and J ends, which lost 6 bases and 4 bases, there was a span of 19 bases. Germline loops: CDR1 MNHEY, CDR2 SVGEGT. The length of the CDR3 is 16 residues. This chain's CDR3 is CASRTTGWGRKNIQYF. The CDR3 bases are TGTGCCAGCAGGACAACAGGGTGGGGAAGAAAAAACATTCAGTACTTC.

This clonotype was observed at least ten times. The rearrangement links TRBV7-9 to TRBJ1-6; D not resolved. V was clipped by 5 bases and J by 7 bases, with 9 bases between them. This CDR3 contains 13 residues. The germline gives CDR1 SEHNR, CDR2 FQNEAQ (reference sequence). This chain's CDR3 is CASSLIGNSPLHF. As DNA, the CDR3 is TGTGCCAGCAGCCTTATTGGAAATTCACCCCTCCACTTT.

The table lists this clonotype with many counts. This chain joins TRBV10-2 and TRBJ2-7; D is ambiguous. Germline V gene sequence: CDR1 WSHSY, CDR2 SAAADI. Trimming shortened V by 3 bases and J by 6 bases, and 15 bases separated the two germline ends. CDR3 length: 14 residues. DNA of the CDR3: TGCGCCAGCAGTGACCCGTCTACCCTCTTCGAGCAGTACTTC. Protein product: CASSDPSTLFEQYF.

This clonotype was found a few times. The DNA of the CDR3 is TGCAGTCGAGACTACCAGGGGGTAGAGGGCTACACCTTC. Protein product: CSRDYQGVEGYTF. The chain recombines TRBV20-1 with TRBJ1-2; 7 bases are shared with TRBD1. The J segment lost 8 bases and the V segment lost 8 bases, leaving 14 bases of the junction unmatched. CDR1 and CDR2 from the germline V gene are DFQATT and SNEGSKA (reference sequence). The CDR3 sequence is 13 residues long.

The sample holds many counts of this clonotype. V gene TRBV11-2 combines with J gene TRBJ1-6, with 11 nucleotides matching TRBD1. After removal of 1 base from V and 11 bases from J, the junction contained 4 bases not matched to a gene. The germline V gene has CDR1 SGHAT and CDR2 FQNNGV. The CDR3 runs 15 residues. The CDR3 DNA sequence: TGTGCCAGCAGCTTAGGGGACAGGGGGTGGACACCCCTCCACTTT. Translated, it gives CASSLGDRGWTPLHF.

This clonotype was seen many times. This chain uses TRBV11-1 with TRBJ1-2, with 7 nucleotides matching TRBD1. The CDR3 totals 13 residues. Germline CDR1 is SGHAT and CDR2 is FQDESV (reference sequence). V was clipped by 0 bases and J by 8 bases; unmatched bases: 3. The CDR3 DNA is TGTGCCAGCAGCTTAGCTACAGGGGACGGCTACACCTTC. Its protein is CASSLATGDGYTF.